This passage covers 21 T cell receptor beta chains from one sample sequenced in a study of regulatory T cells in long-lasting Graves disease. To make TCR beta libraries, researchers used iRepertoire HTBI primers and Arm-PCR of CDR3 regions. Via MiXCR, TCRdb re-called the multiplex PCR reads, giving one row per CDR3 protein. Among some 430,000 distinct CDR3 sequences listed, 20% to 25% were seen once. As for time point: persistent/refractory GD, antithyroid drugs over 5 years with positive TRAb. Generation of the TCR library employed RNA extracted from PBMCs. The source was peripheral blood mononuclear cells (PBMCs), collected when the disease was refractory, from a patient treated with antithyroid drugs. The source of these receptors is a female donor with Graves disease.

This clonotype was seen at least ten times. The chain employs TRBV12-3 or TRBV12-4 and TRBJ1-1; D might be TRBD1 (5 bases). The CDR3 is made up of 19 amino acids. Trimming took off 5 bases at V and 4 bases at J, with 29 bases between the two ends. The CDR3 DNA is TGTGCCAGCAGTCCCACCGATTCAGTGTTTCGGACGGGGCCCACTGAAGCTTTCTTT. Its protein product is CASSPTDSVFRTGPTEAFF.

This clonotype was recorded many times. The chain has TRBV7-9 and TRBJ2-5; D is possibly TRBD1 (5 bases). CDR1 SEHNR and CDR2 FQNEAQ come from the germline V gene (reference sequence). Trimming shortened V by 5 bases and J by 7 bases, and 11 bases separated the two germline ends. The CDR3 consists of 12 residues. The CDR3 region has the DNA TGTGCCAGCAGCAGGGGATCGGGGACCCAGTACTTC. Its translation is CASSRGSGTQYF.

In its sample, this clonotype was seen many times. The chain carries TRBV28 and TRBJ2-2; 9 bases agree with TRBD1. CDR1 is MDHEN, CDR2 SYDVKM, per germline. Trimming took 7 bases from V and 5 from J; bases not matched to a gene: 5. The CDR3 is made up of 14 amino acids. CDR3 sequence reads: CASITGQGTGELFF. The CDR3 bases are TGTGCCAGCATCACCGGACAGGGGACCGGGGAGCTGTTTTTT.

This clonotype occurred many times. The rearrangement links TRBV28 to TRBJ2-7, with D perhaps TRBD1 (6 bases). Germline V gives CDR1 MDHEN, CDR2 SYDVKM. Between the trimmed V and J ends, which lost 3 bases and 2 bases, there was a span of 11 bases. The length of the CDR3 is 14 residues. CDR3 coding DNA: TGTGCCAGCAGTTTGCAGGGGCTTACCTACGAGCAGTACTTC. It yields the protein CASSLQGLTYEQYF. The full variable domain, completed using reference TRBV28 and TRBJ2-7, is DVKVTQSSRYLVKRTGEKVFLECVQDMDHENMFWYRQDPGLGLRLIYFSYDVKMKEKGDIPEGYSVSREKKERFSLILESASTNQTSMYLCASSLQGLTYEQYFGPGTRLTVT.

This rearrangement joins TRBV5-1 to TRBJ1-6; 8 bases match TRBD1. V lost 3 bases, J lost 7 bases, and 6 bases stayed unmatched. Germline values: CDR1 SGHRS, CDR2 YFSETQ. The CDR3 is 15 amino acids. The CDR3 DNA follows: TGCGCCAGCAGCTACACCGGGACAGGCAATTCACCCCTCCACTTT. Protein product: CASSYTGTGNSPLHF.

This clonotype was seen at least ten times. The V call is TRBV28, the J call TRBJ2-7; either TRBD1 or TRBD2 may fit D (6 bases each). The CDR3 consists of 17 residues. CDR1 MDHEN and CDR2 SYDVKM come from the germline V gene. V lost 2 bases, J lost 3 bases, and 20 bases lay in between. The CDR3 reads CASSLSIGGPRDYEQYF. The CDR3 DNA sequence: TGTGCCAGCAGTTTAAGCATTGGGGGGCCGCGAGACTACGAGCAGTACTTC.

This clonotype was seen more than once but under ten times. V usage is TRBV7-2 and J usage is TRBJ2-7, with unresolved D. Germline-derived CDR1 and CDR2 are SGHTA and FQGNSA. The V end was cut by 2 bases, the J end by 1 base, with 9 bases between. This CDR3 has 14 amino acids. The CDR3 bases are TGTGCCAGCAGCTTAAGTTGGGCTTCCTACGAGCAGTACTTC. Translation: CASSLSWASYEQYF.

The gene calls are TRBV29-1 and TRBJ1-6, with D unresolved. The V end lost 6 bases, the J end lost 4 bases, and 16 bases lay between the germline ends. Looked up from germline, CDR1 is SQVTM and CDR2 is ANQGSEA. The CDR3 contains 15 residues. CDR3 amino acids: CSVQSPAVYNSPLHF. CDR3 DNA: TGCAGCGTCCAGAGCCCGGCGGTTTATAATTCACCCCTCCACTTT.

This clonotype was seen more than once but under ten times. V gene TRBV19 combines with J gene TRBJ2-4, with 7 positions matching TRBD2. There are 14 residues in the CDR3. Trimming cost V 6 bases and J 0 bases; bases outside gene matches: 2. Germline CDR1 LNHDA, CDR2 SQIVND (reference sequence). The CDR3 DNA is TGTGCCAGTAGGCAGCGGGGAGCCAAAAACATTCAGTACTTC. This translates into CASRQRGAKNIQYF. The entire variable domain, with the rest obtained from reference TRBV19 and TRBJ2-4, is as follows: DGGITQSPKYLFRKEGQNVTLSCEQNLNHDAMYWYRQDPGQGLRLIYYSQIVNDFQKGDIAEGYSVSREKKESFPLTVTSAQKNPTAFYLCASRQRGAKNIQYFGAGTRLSVL.

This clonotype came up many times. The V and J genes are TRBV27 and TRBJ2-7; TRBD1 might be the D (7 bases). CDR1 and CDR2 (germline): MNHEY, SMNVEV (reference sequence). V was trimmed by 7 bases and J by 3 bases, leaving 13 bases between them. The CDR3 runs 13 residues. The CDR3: CASTGGPNYEQYF. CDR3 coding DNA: TGTGCCAGCACAGGGGGGCCTAACTACGAGCAGTACTTC.

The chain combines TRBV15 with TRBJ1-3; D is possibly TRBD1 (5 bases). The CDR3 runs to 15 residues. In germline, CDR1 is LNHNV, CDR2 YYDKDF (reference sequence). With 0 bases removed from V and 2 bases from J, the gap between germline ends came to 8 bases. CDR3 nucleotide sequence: TGTGCCACCAGCAGAGATTGGGGCGCTGGAAACACCATATATTTT. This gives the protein CATSRDWGAGNTIYF.

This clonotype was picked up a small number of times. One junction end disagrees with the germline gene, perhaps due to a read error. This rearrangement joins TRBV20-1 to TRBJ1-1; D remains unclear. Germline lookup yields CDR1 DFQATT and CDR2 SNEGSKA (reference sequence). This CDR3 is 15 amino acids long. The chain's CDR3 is CSASRFSLRSTEAFF. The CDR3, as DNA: TGCAGTGCTAGTCGCTTCTCTCTGAGATCCACTGAGGCTTTCTTT.

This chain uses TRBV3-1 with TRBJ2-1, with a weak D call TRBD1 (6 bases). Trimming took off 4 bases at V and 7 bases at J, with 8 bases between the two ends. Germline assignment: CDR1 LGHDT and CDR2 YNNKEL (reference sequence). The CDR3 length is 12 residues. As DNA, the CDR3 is TGTGCCAGCAGCCTCAGGGGAAATGAGCAGTTCTTC. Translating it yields CASSLRGNEQFF.

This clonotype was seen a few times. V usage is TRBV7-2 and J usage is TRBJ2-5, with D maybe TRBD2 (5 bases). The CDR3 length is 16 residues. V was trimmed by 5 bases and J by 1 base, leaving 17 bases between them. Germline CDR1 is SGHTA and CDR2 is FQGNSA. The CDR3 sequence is CASSVGSGGGQETQYF. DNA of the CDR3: TGTGCCAGCAGCGTAGGCTCGGGTGGAGGCCAAGAGACCCAGTACTTC.

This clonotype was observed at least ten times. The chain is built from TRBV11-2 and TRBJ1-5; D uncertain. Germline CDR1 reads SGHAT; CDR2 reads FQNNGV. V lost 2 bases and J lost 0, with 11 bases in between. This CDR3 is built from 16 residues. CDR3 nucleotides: TGTGCCAGCAGCTTAAACGGGTATTATAGCAATCAGCCCCAGCATTTT. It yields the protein CASSLNGYYSNQPQHF.

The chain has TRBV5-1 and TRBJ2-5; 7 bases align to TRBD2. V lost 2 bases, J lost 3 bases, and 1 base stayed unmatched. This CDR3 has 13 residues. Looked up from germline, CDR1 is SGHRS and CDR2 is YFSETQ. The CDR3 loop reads CASSFLAEETQYF. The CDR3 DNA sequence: TGCGCCAGCAGCTTCCTAGCGGAAGAGACCCAGTACTTC.

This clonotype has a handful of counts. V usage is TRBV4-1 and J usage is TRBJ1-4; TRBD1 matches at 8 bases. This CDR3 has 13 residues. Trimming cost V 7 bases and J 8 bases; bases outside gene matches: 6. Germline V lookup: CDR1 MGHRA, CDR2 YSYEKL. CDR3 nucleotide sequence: TGCGCCAGCAAACGGACAGGGTACGAAAAACTGTTTTTT. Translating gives CASKRTGYEKLFF.

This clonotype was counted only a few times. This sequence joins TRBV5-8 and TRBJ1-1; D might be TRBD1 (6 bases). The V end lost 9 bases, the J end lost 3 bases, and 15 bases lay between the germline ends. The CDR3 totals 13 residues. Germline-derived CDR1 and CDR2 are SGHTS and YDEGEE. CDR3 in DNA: TGTGCCACCTACAGGGCCATGGACACTGAAGCTTTCTTT. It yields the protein CATYRAMDTEAFF.

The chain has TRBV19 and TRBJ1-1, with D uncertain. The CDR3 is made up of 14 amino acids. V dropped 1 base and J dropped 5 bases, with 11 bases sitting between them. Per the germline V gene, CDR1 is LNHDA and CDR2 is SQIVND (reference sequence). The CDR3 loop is CASSIGFGRTEAFF. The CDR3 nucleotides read TGTGCCAGTAGTATAGGGTTCGGGAGGACTGAAGCTTTCTTT.

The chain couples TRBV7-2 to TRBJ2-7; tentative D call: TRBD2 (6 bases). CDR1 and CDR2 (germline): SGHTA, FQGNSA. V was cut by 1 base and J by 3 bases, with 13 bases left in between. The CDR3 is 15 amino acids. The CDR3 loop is CASSLGRGPLYEQYF. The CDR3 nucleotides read TGTGCCAGCAGCTTAGGGAGGGGCCCACTCTACGAGCAGTACTTC.

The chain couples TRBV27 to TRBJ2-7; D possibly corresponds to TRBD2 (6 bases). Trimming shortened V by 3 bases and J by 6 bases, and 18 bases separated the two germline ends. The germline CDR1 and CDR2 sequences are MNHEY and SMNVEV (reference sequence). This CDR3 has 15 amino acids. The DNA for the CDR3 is TGTGCCAGCAGTTTCTTTGGGACTCGAGATGGCGAGCAGTACTTC. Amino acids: CASSFFGTRDGEQYF.